A selection of T cell receptor beta chains follows, all from one sample in a study of CD8 T cells in Susac syndrome. One entry per CDR3 protein, called by TCRdb with MiXCR from the immunoSEQ multiplex PCR reads. The sample shows 150,000 or so distinct CDR3 sequences, 90% to 95% of them seen only once. Sequenced input: CD4+ T cells from PBMCs. The receptors were gathered from a human donor in good health. Each CDR3 is given with its conserved first and last residue. The D gene is left open where the match is weak.

j_gene,v_gene,d_gene,CDR3aa,CDR3nt
TRBJ1-1,TRBV28,-,CASSSGTTEAFF,TGTGCCAGCAGCTCGGGGACCACTGAAGCTTTCTTT
TRBJ1-2,TRBV3-1,-,CASRARGSNGYTF,TGTGCCAGCAGGGCTAGGGGTTCTAATGGCTACACCTTC
TRBJ2-1,TRBV3-1,TRBD2,CASSQVPSGGYNEQFF,TGTGCCAGCAGCCAAGTCCCTAGCGGGGGCTACAATGAGCAGTTCTTC
TRBJ1-1,TRBV12-3/TRBV12-4,-,CASRSDTEAFF,TGTGCCAGCAGATCCGACACTGAAGCTTTCTTT
TRBJ2-5,TRBV27,-,CASTQETQYF,TGTGCCAGCACGCAAGAGACCCAGTACTTC
TRBJ2-1,TRBV27,TRBD1,CASRARTGVNEQFF,TGTGCCAGCAGAGCCCGGACAGGGGTCAATGAGCAGTTCTTC
TRBJ2-7,TRBV5-1,TRBD1,CASSMGQGFNEQYF,TGCGCCAGCAGCATGGGACAGGGGTTCAACGAGCAGTACTTC
TRBJ1-5,TRBV6-2/TRBV6-3,TRBD1,CASSPRPTGTNQPQHF,TGTGCCAGCAGTCCTCGGCCGACAGGGACCAATCAGCCCCAGCATTTT
TRBJ1-4,TRBV20-1,-,CSATRFGNEKLFF,TGCAGTGCTACCCGCTTTGGTAATGAAAAACTGTTTTTT
TRBJ2-1,TRBV30,TRBD2,CAWSVWTSGGPNEQFF,TGTGCCTGGAGTGTTTGGACTAGCGGGGGACCTAATGAGCAGTTCTTC
TRBJ2-1,TRBV6-1,-,CASSPQDEQFF,TGTGCCAGCAGTCCCCAAGATGAGCAGTTCTTC
TRBJ2-7,TRBV6-6,-,CASSGEGHEQYF,TGTGCCAGCAGTGGAGAGGGGCACGAGCAGTACTTC
TRBJ1-4,TRBV7-9,-,CASSPSTGGREKLFF,TGTGCCAGCAGCCCGTCGACAGGCGGACGTGAAAAACTGTTTTTT
TRBJ2-1,TRBV4-2,TRBD1,CASSQDGQGYNEQFF,TGTGCCAGCAGCCAAGATGGACAGGGTTACAATGAGCAGTTCTTC
TRBJ1-2,TRBV30,-,CAWSVSPLYYGYTF,TGTGCCTGGAGTGTGTCCCCTCTTTACTATGGCTACACCTTC
TRBJ2-7,TRBV28,TRBD1,CASSRTGGAYEQYF,TGTGCCAGCAGTCGGACAGGGGGAGCCTACGAGCAGTACTTC